Below, 30 T cell receptor beta chains from the same sample are listed, as sequenced in a study of blood T cell repertoires in COVID-19. Clones were read by immunoSEQ multiplex PCR, and TCRdb kept only the in-frame ones, dropping some. The data hold tens of thousands of clones, with 75% to 90% observed a single time. What was sequenced was peripheral blood. The receptors derive from a woman in her 70s with acute or convalescent COVID-19.

V and J are TRBV24-1 and TRBJ2-2, with TRBD2 identical over 10 bases. CDR3 length equals 18 residues. Trimming cost V 0 bases and J 8 bases; bases outside gene matches: 11. Germline V gene data show CDR1 as KGHDR and CDR2 as SFDVKD. The CDR3 sequence is CATSDLLTSGGAYGELFF. DNA for the CDR3: TGTGCCACCAGTGATTTGCTTACGAGCGGGGGGGCCTATGGGGAGCTGTTTTTT.

The rearrangement uses TRBV19 and TRBJ2-2; TRBD1 is a possible D gene (5 bases). In germline, CDR1 is LNHDA, CDR2 SQIVND (reference sequence). V lost 3 bases, J lost 3 bases, and 17 bases lay in between. The CDR3 is made up of 17 amino acids. Here the CDR3 reads CASSIITRAGDTGELFF. The CDR3 region has the DNA TGTGCCAGTAGTATTATTACCAGGGCAGGCGACACCGGGGAGCTGTTTTTT.

The CDR3 spells CASSILRDRDEKLFF. CDR3 bases: TGTGCCAGTAGTATACTCCGGGACAGGGATGAAAAACTGTTTTTT. This chain links TRBV19 with TRBJ1-4; 9 positions agree with TRBD1. V lost 2 bases, J lost 6 bases, and 4 bases stayed unmatched. The CDR3 spans 15 residues. CDR1 is LNHDA and CDR2 is SQIVND in the germline V gene (reference sequence). The full variable domain, rest sourced from reference TRBV19 and TRBJ1-4, is DGGITQSPKYLFRKEGQNVTLSCEQNLNHDAMYWYRQDPGQGLRLIYYSQIVNDFQKGDIAEGYSVSREKKESFPLTVTSAQKNPTAFYLCASSILRDRDEKLFFGSGTQLSVL.

The chain employs TRBV5-3 and TRBJ1-3; D is unclear. TRBV5-3 is labeled an ORF, and its function is uncertain. This CDR3 has 11 residues. Trimming cost V 2 bases and J 5 bases, with 2 bases left between them. The CDR3 coding sequence is TGTGCCAGAAGCTTCAGAAACACCATATATTTT. Translation: CARSFRNTIYF.

The V and J genes are TRBV16 and TRBJ2-1; perhaps TRBD2 as D (5 bases). V was shortened by 4 bases and J by 0 bases, with 10 bases between the two germline ends. Per germline, CDR1 KGHSY and CDR2 FQNENV. This CDR3 region has 15 residues. CDR3 in DNA: TGTGCCAGCAGCCGGACTTCGAGCTCCTACAATGAGCAGTTCTTC. Translation gives CASSRTSSSYNEQFF.

The CDR3 here is CASSQDIGGQSPYEQYF. CDR3 DNA sequence: TGCGCCAGCAGCCAAGATATAGGCGGACAATCTCCCTACGAGCAGTACTTC. The chain combines TRBV4-3 with TRBJ2-7; D may be TRBD1 (5 bases). Trimming shortened V by 0 bases and J by 2 bases, and 17 bases separated the two germline ends. Germline CDR1 reads LGHNA; CDR2 reads YSLEER. The CDR3 runs 17 residues.

This clone was detected once. J is TRBJ1-5 and V is TRBV19, with TRBD1 matching 8 bases. The CDR3 is 15 residues long. The V gene end was trimmed by 4 bases and the J gene end by 6 bases; junction bases not matched to a gene: 8. Germline CDR1 and CDR2: LNHDA and SQIVND (reference sequence). Written as DNA, the CDR3 is TGTGCCAGTAGTAAAACCAGGGGGCCTCGTCAGCCCCAGCATTTT. Translating gives CASSKTRGPRQPQHF. The full variable domain, completed using reference TRBV19 and TRBJ1-5, is DGGITQSPKYLFRKEGQNVTLSCEQNLNHDAMYWYRQDPGQGLRLIYYSQIVNDFQKGDIAEGYSVSREKKESFPLTVTSAQKNPTAFYLCASSKTRGPRQPQHFGDGTRLSIL.

V is TRBV5-4 and J is TRBJ2-2, with D perhaps TRBD1 (6 bases). CDR3 length: 14 residues. Germline-derived CDR1 and CDR2 are SGHNT and YYREEE (reference sequence). V lost 9 bases, J lost 1 base, and 13 bases lay in between. DNA of the CDR3: TGTGCCACTCAAGACAGGCTGAACACCGGGGAGCTGTTTTTT. Translating gives CATQDRLNTGELFF.

The chain is built from TRBV10-3 and TRBJ1-5, with a tentative D call TRBD1 (5 bases). The V gene's germline CDR1 is ENHRY and CDR2 SYGVKD. The V end was cut by 4 bases, the J end by 2 bases, with 12 bases between. The CDR3 spans 15 residues. CDR3 in amino acids: CAISVGGNGNQPQHF. The DNA of the CDR3 is TGTGCCATCAGTGTCGGGGGGAACGGCAATCAGCCCCAGCATTTT.

The CDR3 region is CATSRANRVEKLFF. The CDR3, as DNA: TGTGCCACCAGCAGAGCCAACAGGGTTGAAAAACTGTTTTTT. The V gene is TRBV15, the J gene TRBJ1-4, with D tentatively TRBD1 (6 bases). V was pared by 1 base and J by 7 bases, with 10 bases between. This CDR3 is built from 14 residues. Germline CDR1 reads LNHNV; CDR2 reads YYDKDF (reference sequence).

The chain is built from TRBV6-5 and TRBJ2-7; possibly TRBD2 for D (5 bases). V was cut by 10 bases and J by 7 bases, with 20 bases left in between. CDR3 length: 13 amino acids. Germline V gene sequence: CDR1 MNHEY, CDR2 SVGAGI. CDR3 region: CATTYLGGLEQYF. Written as DNA, the CDR3 is TGTGCCACCACATATCTTGGCGGGCTTGAGCAGTACTTC.

The rearrangement uses TRBV5-8 and TRBJ2-5; tentative D call: TRBD2 (5 bases). The germline V and J ends were trimmed by 0 bases and 3 bases, with 12 bases remaining between them. Germline CDR1 reads SGHTS; CDR2 reads YDEGEE. This CDR3 has 15 amino acids. The CDR3 DNA reads as TGTGCCAGCAGCTTGGGCCTAGCACTAGAAGAGACCCAGTACTTC. It yields the protein CASSLGLALEETQYF.

CDR3 DNA sequence: TGTGCCAGCAGCTTAATAGGGACAGGTTTCGACTACACCTTC. It codes for CASSLIGTGFDYTF. The J gene is TRBJ1-2, the V gene TRBV7-2; the match to TRBD1 covers 8 bases. The germline CDR1 and CDR2 sequences are SGHTA and FQGNSA. J was trimmed by 10 bases and V by 2 bases; bases with no gene match: 9. The CDR3 is 14 residues long.

The CDR3 is CASSRTGSNQPQHF. CDR3 nucleotides: TGTGCCAGTAGTAGGACAGGGTCGAACCAGCCCCAGCATTTT. The V gene is TRBV19, the J gene TRBJ1-5; TRBD1 agrees at 8 bases. The germline V gene encodes CDR1 LNHDA and CDR2 SQIVND (reference sequence). J lost 7 bases, V lost 4 bases, and 6 bases had no gene match. The CDR3 consists of 14 residues.

The chain links TRBV10-3 to TRBJ2-1, with 7 bases fitting TRBD2. The V gene end was trimmed by 5 bases and the J gene end by 7 bases; junction bases not matched to a gene: 5. The CDR3 has 13 residues. Germline V gene sequence: CDR1 ENHRY, CDR2 SYGVKD. For the CDR3, the DNA is TGTGCCATCAGTTGGGAGGGAAAGAATGAGCAGTTCTTC. Protein: CAISWEGKNEQFF.

The V gene is TRBV5-1, the J gene TRBJ1-2; no definite D call. Per germline, CDR1 SGHRS and CDR2 YFSETQ. Trimming left V 4 bases short and J 1 base short, with 11 bases between. The CDR3 runs 14 residues. CDR3 in amino acids: CASSPARGNYGYTF. CDR3 bases: TGCGCCAGCAGCCCGGCGCGGGGTAACTATGGCTACACCTTC.

The chain has TRBV2 and TRBJ1-2; D unresolved. The CDR3 has 14 amino acids. Per germline, CDR1 SNHLY and CDR2 FYNNEI. V shed 7 bases and J shed 0 bases, with 12 bases lying between them. The CDR3 DNA sequence: TGTGCCAGCACATTGGCCTCCACTAACTATGGCTACACCTTC. It is translated as CASTLASTNYGYTF.

The chain links TRBV19 to TRBJ1-2; 7 nucleotides agree with TRBD1. This CDR3 region has 14 residues. Germline V lookup: CDR1 LNHDA, CDR2 SQIVND (reference sequence). With 10 bases clipped from V and 6 bases from J, the junction kept 14 bases outside the gene matches. The CDR3 DNA reads TGTGCCACCCAAAAGGCTACAGGGGCGGATGGCTACACCTTC. It codes for CATQKATGADGYTF.

The rearrangement links TRBV7-3 to TRBJ2-7, with TRBD1 matching over 9 bases. V shed 2 bases, J shed 6 bases, and the junction held 5 bases outside the gene matches. Germline V lookup: CDR1 SGHTA, CDR2 FQGTGA. The length of the CDR3 is 14 residues. In nucleotides, the CDR3 is TGTGCCAGCAGCTTAGCGGGACAGGGTTCCGAGCAGTACTTC. Translation gives CASSLAGQGSEQYF. Drawing the rest from reference TRBV7-3 and TRBJ2-7, the complete variable domain is GAGVSQTPSNKVTEKGKYVELRCDPISGHTALYWYRQSLGQGPEFLIYFQGTGAADDSGLPNDRFFAVRPEGSVSTLKIQRTERGDSAVYLCASSLAGQGSEQYFGPGTRLTVT.

This sequence joins TRBV18 and TRBJ2-5; 9 bases are a match to TRBD1. The germline V gene has CDR1 KGHSH and CDR2 LQKENI. J lost 2 bases, V lost 4 bases, and 8 bases had no gene match. This CDR3 has 16 residues. CDR3 DNA: TGTGCCAGCTCACGAGTATTGACAGGGGGGCAAGAGACCCAGTACTTC. Amino acid sequence: CASSRVLTGGQETQYF. The whole variable domain, remainder taken from reference TRBV18 and TRBJ2-5, is NAGVMQNPRHLVRRRGQEARLRCSPMKGHSHVYWYRQLPEEGLKFMVYLQKENIIDESGMPKERFSAEFPKEGPSILRIQQVVRGDSAAYFCASSRVLTGGQETQYFGPGTRLLVL.

V and J are TRBV7-2 and TRBJ2-1, with D unclear. CDR3 length: 13 amino acids. Germline assignment: CDR1 SGHTA and CDR2 FQGNSA. Trimming took off 1 base at V and 10 bases at J, with 11 bases between the two ends. DNA of the CDR3: TGTGCCAGCAGCTTAGGGCGCGCAGGCGAGCAGTTCTTC. Translating gives CASSLGRAGEQFF. Drawing the rest from reference TRBV7-2 and TRBJ2-1, the complete variable domain is GAGVSQSPSNKVTEKGKDVELRCDPISGHTALYWYRQSLGQGLEFLIYFQGNSAPDKSGLPSDRFSAERTGGSVSTLTIQRTQQEDSAVYLCASSLGRAGEQFFGPGTRLTVL.

In its sample, this clone was seen once. The J gene is TRBJ2-3, the V gene TRBV9; D call uncertain. Germline loops: CDR1 SGDLS, CDR2 YYNGEE. The V and J ends lost 1 base and 1 base respectively, with 13 bases between them. This CDR3 contains 16 residues. The CDR3 DNA reads TGTGCCAGCAGCGTAACTCTAGGTGGTCGCACAGATACGCAGTATTTT. Its translation is CASSVTLGGRTDTQYF.

The chain combines TRBV9 with TRBJ1-4; 10 nucleotides match TRBD1. CDR3 length: 15 residues. V shed 4 bases, J shed 5 bases, and the junction held 5 bases outside the gene matches. CDR1 SGDLS and CDR2 YYNGEE come from the germline V gene. The CDR3 spells CASSLRQGANEKLFF. CDR3 DNA: TGTGCCAGCAGCTTACGACAGGGGGCGAATGAAAAACTGTTTTTT.

V and J are TRBV2 and TRBJ1-1, with a possible D match to TRBD1 (6 bases). Between the trimmed V and J ends, which lost 5 bases and 4 bases, there was a span of 17 bases. CDR1 is SNHLY and CDR2 is FYNNEI in the germline V gene. The CDR3 spans 15 residues. The CDR3 region is CASSPGLRGGTEAFF. The CDR3 region has the DNA TGTGCCAGCAGTCCCGGACTGCGAGGGGGCACTGAAGCTTTCTTT.

V is TRBV11-2 and J is TRBJ1-1, with a tentative D call TRBD1 (6 bases). Trimming pared 2 bases from V and 1 base from J, leaving 11 bases between. CDR3 length: 15 amino acids. Germline values: CDR1 SGHAT, CDR2 FQNNGV. DNA of the CDR3: TGTGCCAGCAGCTTATTGGGGACACCGAACACTGAAGCTTTCTTT. Its translation: CASSLLGTPNTEAFF.

In DNA form, the CDR3 reads TGTGCCACCAGCCCAGGACAGGGACGTAATGAAAAACTGTTTTTT. This translates into CATSPGQGRNEKLFF. This sequence joins TRBV15 and TRBJ1-4, with 8 bases fitting TRBD1. CDR3 size: 15 residues. Germline V gene sequence: CDR1 LNHNV, CDR2 YYDKDF (reference sequence). After removal of 5 bases from V and 4 bases from J, the junction contained 6 bases not matched to a gene.

The rearrangement links TRBV6-6 to TRBJ2-1, with TRBD2 matching 8 bases. The CDR3 has 15 residues. Losses at the gene ends were 2 bases for V and 4 bases for J; bases not matched to a gene: 4. CDR1 is MNHNY, CDR2 SVGAGI, per germline (reference sequence). The CDR3 protein is CASSYGRGEYNEQFF. The CDR3 DNA sequence: TGTGCCAGCAGTTACGGGCGGGGGGAGTACAATGAGCAGTTCTTC.

The chain joins TRBV24-1 to TRBJ1-2; 12 bases agree with TRBD1. With 9 bases clipped from V and 4 bases from J, the junction kept 14 bases outside the gene matches. CDR3 size: 17 residues. Germline V gene lookup returns CDR1 KGHDR and CDR2 SFDVKD. The DNA for the CDR3 is TGTGCCACCCTCGAGGGACAGGGGGCCGGGACGCTCTATGGCTACACCTTC. Its translation is CATLEGQGAGTLYGYTF.

This chain uses TRBV11-3 with TRBJ1-3, with a possible D match to TRBD1 (6 bases). CDR1 is SGHNT, CDR2 YENEEA, per germline. Trimming pared 7 bases from V and 7 bases from J, leaving 14 bases between. There are 13 residues in the CDR3. CDR3 sequence (DNA): TGTGCCAGCAAAGGGACATCGTCGAACACCATATATTTT. Its translation is CASKGTSSNTIYF.

The chain uses TRBV19 and TRBJ1-2; possibly TRBD1 for D (6 bases). Germline V gene data show CDR1 as LNHDA and CDR2 as SQIVND (reference sequence). CDR3 size: 13 residues. V was trimmed by 3 bases and J by 5 bases, leaving 10 bases between them. The chain's CDR3 is CASSMGAGYGYTF. CDR3 nucleotide sequence: TGTGCCAGTAGTATGGGGGCAGGGTATGGCTACACCTTC.